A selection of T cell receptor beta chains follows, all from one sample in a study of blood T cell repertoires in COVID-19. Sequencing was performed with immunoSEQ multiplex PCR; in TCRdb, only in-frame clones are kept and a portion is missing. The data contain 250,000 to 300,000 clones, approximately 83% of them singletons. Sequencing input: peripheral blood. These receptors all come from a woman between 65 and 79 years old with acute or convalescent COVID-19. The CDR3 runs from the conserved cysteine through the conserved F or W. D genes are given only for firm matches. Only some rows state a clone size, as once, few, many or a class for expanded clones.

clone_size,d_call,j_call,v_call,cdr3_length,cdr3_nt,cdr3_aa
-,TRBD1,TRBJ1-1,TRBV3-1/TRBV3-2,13,TGTGCCAGCAGCGAGGGACAGACGAGTGAAGCTTTCTTT,CASSEGQTSEAFF
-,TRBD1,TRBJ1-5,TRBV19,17,TGTGCCAGTAGACCTCCGGGGACAGGGGGGGGCAATCAGCCCCAGCATTTT,CASRPPGTGGGNQPQHF
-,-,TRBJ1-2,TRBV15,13,TGTGCCACCAGCACTTCGTCCGTCTATGGCTACACCTTC,CATSTSSVYGYTF
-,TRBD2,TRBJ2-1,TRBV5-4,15,TGTGCCAGCAGCGGGAGCGGGGGCCTCTACAATGAGCAGTTCTTC,CASSGSGGLYNEQFF
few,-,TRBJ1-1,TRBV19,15,TGTGCCAGTAGTATGGTTCTGGCGGGGAACACTGAAGCTTTCTTT,CASSMVLAGNTEAFF
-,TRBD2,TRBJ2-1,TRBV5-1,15,TGCGCCAGCAGCCCGACTAGCGGGGGGGCGAGTGAGCAGTTCTTC,CASSPTSGGASEQFF
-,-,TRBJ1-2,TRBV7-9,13,TGTGCCAGCAGCTTAGCTGGGGGGATCGGCTACACCTTC,CASSLAGGIGYTF
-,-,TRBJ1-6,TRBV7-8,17,TGTGCCAGCAGCTTAGTGGGAGGGTGGCCCTATAATTCACCCCTCCACTTT,CASSLVGGWPYNSPLHF
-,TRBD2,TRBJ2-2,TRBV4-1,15,TGCGCCAGCAGGCGACTAGCGGGACTACCCGGGGAGCTGTTTTTT,CASRRLAGLPGELFF
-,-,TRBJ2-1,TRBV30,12,TGTGCCTGGAGTCGGCTAGTCGATGAGCAGTTCTTC,CAWSRLVDEQFF
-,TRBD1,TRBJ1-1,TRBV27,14,TGTGCCAGCGCCAGCAGGACAGGGGACACTGAAGCTTTCTTT,CASASRTGDTEAFF
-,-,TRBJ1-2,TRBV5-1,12,TGCGCCAGCAGCTTGCAGGGACACCTCTACACCTTC,CASSLQGHLYTF
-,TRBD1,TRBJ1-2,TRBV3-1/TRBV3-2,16,TGTGCCAGCAGCCCACAGGGGGCTCTGTTCCCCTATGGCTACACCTTC,CASSPQGALFPYGYTF
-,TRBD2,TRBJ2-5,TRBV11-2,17,TGTGCCAGCAGCCCGATGACTAGCGGGGTCCAGACAGAGACCCAGTACTTC,CASSPMTSGVQTETQYF
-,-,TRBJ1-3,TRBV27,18,TGTGCCAGCGCACCAACTATCCATAGGGACTTCTCTGGAAACACCATATATTTT,CASAPTIHRDFSGNTIYF
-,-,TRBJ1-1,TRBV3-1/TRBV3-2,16,TGTGCCAGCAGCCAAGACCCAGGCGGGCGGGGCACTGAAGCTTTCTTT,CASSQDPGGRGTEAFF
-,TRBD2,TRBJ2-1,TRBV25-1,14,TGTGCCAGCAGTCCCTTGGGAGGGAAAAATGAGCAGTTCTTC,CASSPLGGKNEQFF
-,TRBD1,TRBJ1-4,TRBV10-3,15,TGTGCCATCAGTGAGTCAGACAGGGGGAATGAAAAACTGTTTTTT,CAISESDRGNEKLFF
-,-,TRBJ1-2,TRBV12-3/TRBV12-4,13,TGTGCCAGCAGTTTTTCTCAGAGGGATGGCTACACCTTC,CASSFSQRDGYTF
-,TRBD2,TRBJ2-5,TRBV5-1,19,TGCGCCAGCAGCTTGCAGTCTAGGGGTCTAGCGGGGGCGGCGGAGACCCAGTACTTC,CASSLQSRGLAGAAETQYF
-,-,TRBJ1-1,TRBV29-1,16,TGCAGCGCAAGCGCAAGGAACAGCCGACTATCCACTGAAGCTTTCTTT,CSASARNSRLSTEAFF
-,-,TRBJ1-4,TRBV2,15,TGTGCCAGCAGTACAGGAGACTTTACTAATGAAAAACTGTTTTTT,CASSTGDFTNEKLFF
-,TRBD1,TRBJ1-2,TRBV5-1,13,TGCGCCAGCGGGGACAGGGGGCTCTATGGCTACACCTTC,CASGDRGLYGYTF
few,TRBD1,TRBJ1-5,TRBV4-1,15,TGCGCCAGCAGCCAGACCGGGACAGGCAATCAGCCCCAGCATTTT,CASSQTGTGNQPQHF
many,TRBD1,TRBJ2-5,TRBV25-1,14,TGTGCCAGCAGTACAGGGGGAGGAAGAGAGACCCAGTACTTC,CASSTGGGRETQYF
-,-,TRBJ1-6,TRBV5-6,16,TGTGCCAGCAGCTCGGGGAGGGGGGGTCGGAATTCACCCCTCCACTTT,CASSSGRGGRNSPLHF
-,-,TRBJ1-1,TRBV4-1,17,TGCGCCAGCAGCCAAGGAGGCGTCCTGCGGGGAAACACTGAAGCTTTCTTT,CASSQGGVLRGNTEAFF
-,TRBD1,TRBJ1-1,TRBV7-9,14,TGTGCCAGCAGCTTAGCGGGGGACAGGGGTACAGCTTTCTTT,CASSLAGDRGTAFF
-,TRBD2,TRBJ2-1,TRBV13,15,TGTGCCAGCAGCTTAAGTAGTAGCGGGGGGAATGAGCAGTTCTTC,CASSLSSSGGNEQFF
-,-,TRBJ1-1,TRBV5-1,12,TGCGCCAGCAGCTTGGACCGGGGTGAAGCTTTCTTT,CASSLDRGEAFF
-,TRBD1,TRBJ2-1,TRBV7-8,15,TGTGCCAGCAGCTTACCGGGACAGGTATACAATGAGCAGTTCTTC,CASSLPGQVYNEQFF
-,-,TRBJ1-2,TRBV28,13,TGTGCCAGCAGTTTAGGAGGGGCTCGGGGCTACACCTTC,CASSLGGARGYTF
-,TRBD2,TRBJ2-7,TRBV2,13,TGTGCCAGCAGTGAGGGGGGACTATCCGAGCAGTACTTC,CASSEGGLSEQYF
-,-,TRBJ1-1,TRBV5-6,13,TGTGCCAGCAGCTTGGCTGAGGGCACTGAAGCTTTCTTT,CASSLAEGTEAFF
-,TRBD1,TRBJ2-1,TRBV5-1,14,TGCGCCAGCAGCATACGACAGGGTACGGGTCCCGGGGTCTTC,CASSIRQGTGPGVF
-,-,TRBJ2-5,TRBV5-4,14,TGTGCCAGCAGCTTGGGTGGCCAGGGTGAGACCCAGTACTTC,CASSLGGQGETQYF
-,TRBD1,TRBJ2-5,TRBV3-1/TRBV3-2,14,TGTGCCAGCAGCCACAGGGGGCCGCAAGAGACCCAGTACTTC,CASSHRGPQETQYF
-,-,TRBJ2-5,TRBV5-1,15,TGCGCCAGCAGCCCGGCAGGCGGGAAGGGAGAGACCCAGTACTTC,CASSPAGGKGETQYF
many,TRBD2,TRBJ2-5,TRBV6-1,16,TGTGCCAGCAGTGAAGGACTAGCGGGGTTCCAAGAGACCCAGTACTTC,CASSEGLAGFQETQYF
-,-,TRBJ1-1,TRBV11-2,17,TGTGCCAGCAGCACCTGGACGGGGGGGGCCCTACGGACTGAAGCTTTCTTT,CASSTWTGGALRTEAFF
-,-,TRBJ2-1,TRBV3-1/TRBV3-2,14,TGTGCCAGCAGCTTCCGCGGCCTCTACAATGAGCAGTTCTTC,CASSFRGLYNEQFF
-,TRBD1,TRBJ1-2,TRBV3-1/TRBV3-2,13,TGTGCCAGCAGCCAAGACAGGGGGCACGGCTACACCTTC,CASSQDRGHGYTF
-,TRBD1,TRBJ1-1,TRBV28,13,TGTGCCAGCAGTTGGACAGGCAGGACTGAAGCTTTCTTT,CASSWTGRTEAFF
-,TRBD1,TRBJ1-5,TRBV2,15,TGTGCCAGCACCCGGTACAGGGGTAGCAATCAGCCCCAGCATTTT,CASTRYRGSNQPQHF
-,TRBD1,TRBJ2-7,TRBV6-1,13,TGTGCCAGCACCTCGACAGGGAACCACGAGCAGTACTTC,CASTSTGNHEQYF